This T cell receptor (beta chain) was captured by sequencing in a study of blood T cell repertoires in COVID-19. Looking at the study overall: COVID-19 samples collected from the United States, Italy and Spain covered acute and convalescent phases. PBMCs, B-cell-depleted T cells, or T cells were the source of the cDNA or gDNA that made up the material.

The CDR3 runs 13 residues. Trimming removed 3 bases from V and 5 bases from J, with 7 bases in between. Germline assignment: CDR1 LGHNT and CDR2 FRNRAP. In the original workflow: The assay estimated nucleated cells by amplifying reference gene primers. Libraries were prepared by immunoSEQ multiplex PCR; TCRdb keeps only in-frame clonotypes and omits some of them. V and J calls and clone size are as listed in that table; D and trimming were resolved from the DNA. Of 150,000 or so clones detected, about four fifths appear once; the ten largest clones hold more than 2.5%. What was sequenced was peripheral blood. The chain employs TRBV12-5 and TRBJ2-2; tentatively, D is TRBD2 (5 bases). The TCR was taken from a woman older than 75 with acute or convalescent COVID-19. As DNA, the CDR3 is TGTGCTAGTGGTTTAGGAGGTACCGGGGAGCTGTTTTTT. It encodes CASGLGGTGELFF.